The 12 T cell receptor beta chains in this list originate from one sample, sequenced in a study of response to subunit inactivated influenza vaccine. In TCRdb, the RT-PCR reads were re-called with MiXCR into one record per CDR3 protein. The data hold 610,000 or so distinct CDR3 sequences, with 14% observed a single time. The source was PBMCs from blood, collected 12 days after vaccination. The source of these receptors is a man in his fifties or sixties who received an inactivated influenza vaccine.

This clonotype was detected ten times or more. The chain recombines TRBV5-1 with TRBJ1-5; D gene unclear. The CDR3 length is 15 residues. Trimming took 0 bases from V and 2 from J, leaving 9 bases between them. The germline CDR1 and CDR2 sequences are SGHRS and YFSETQ. In DNA, the CDR3 is TGCGCCAGCAGCTTGGGACCGGAGGGCAATCAGCCCCAGCATTTT. Translated, it gives CASSLGPEGNQPQHF.

J is TRBJ2-7 and V is TRBV12-3 or TRBV12-4, with D tentatively TRBD1 (5 bases). The CDR3 extends over 15 amino acids. Between the trimmed V and J ends, which lost 1 base and 5 bases, there was a span of 15 bases. CDR3 region: CASSLDGQGNNEQYF. The CDR3, as DNA: TGTGCCAGCAGTTTAGACGGTCAGGGTAACAACGAGCAGTACTTC.

This clonotype appeared a few times. This chain's CDR3 is CSVWGRMADTQYF. DNA for the CDR3: TGCAGCGTTTGGGGGCGAATGGCAGATACGCAGTATTTT. The chain carries TRBV29-1 and TRBJ2-3, with D perhaps matching TRBD1 (6 bases). The V gene's germline CDR1 is SQVTM and CDR2 ANQGSEA. The CDR3 totals 13 residues. Trimming removed 5 bases at V and 4 bases at J, with 13 bases between.

The sample holds a few counts of this clonotype. The chain employs TRBV4-2 and TRBJ2-5; D perhaps matches TRBD2 (5 bases). CDR1 LGHNA and CDR2 YNFKEQ come from the germline V gene. The CDR3 contains 16 residues. V dropped 1 base and J dropped 4 bases, with 16 bases sitting between them. The CDR3 loop reads CASSQVAGGGGETQYF. The CDR3 DNA reads TGTGCCAGCAGCCAAGTCGCGGGTGGAGGAGGAGAGACCCAGTACTTC.

This clonotype turned up a few times. The chain combines TRBV29-1 with TRBJ2-5; a possible D gene is TRBD2 (5 bases). This CDR3 spans 9 amino acids. Germline assignment: CDR1 SQVTM and CDR2 ANQGSEA. Trimming removed 7 bases from V and 5 bases from J, with 5 bases in between. CDR3 residues: CSGRETQYF. DNA for the CDR3: TGCAGCGGGAGGGAGACCCAGTACTTC.

V is TRBV4-1 and J is TRBJ2-3; 13 nucleotides match TRBD2. This CDR3 region has 17 residues. Germline trimming cut 5 bases from V and 4 bases from J; bases unmatched to any gene: 9. Looked up from germline, CDR1 is MGHRA and CDR2 is YSYEKL. CDR3: CASSERGLAGFADTQYF. The CDR3 nucleotides read TGCGCCAGCAGCGAAAGGGGACTAGCGGGATTTGCAGATACGCAGTATTTT.

Only a few counts were recorded for this clonotype. The chain joins TRBV7-2 to TRBJ2-7; maybe TRBD1 (6 bases). There are 13 residues in the CDR3. V shed 6 bases and J shed 2 bases, with 11 bases lying between them. From germline, CDR1 is SGHTA and CDR2 FQGNSA. CDR3 region: CASRQRQAYEQYF. The CDR3 DNA is TGTGCCAGCAGACAAAGACAGGCCTACGAGCAGTACTTC. The full variable domain, in which reference TRBV7-2 and TRBJ2-7 provide the parts outside the CDR3, is GAGVSQSPSNKVTEKGKDVELRCDPISGHTALYWYRQSLGQGLEFLIYFQGNSAPDKSGLPSDRFSAERTGGSVSTLTIQRTQQEDSAVYLCASRQRQAYEQYFGPGTRLTVT.

This clonotype has only a few counts. The rearrangement links TRBV29-1 to TRBJ1-1; maybe TRBD1 (6 bases). The CDR3 is 12 amino acids. Germline assignment: CDR1 SQVTM and CDR2 ANQGSEA. Deletions cut 1 base from V and 11 bases from J, with 14 bases between. CDR3 in DNA: TGCAGCGTTGAAGGCCACACAGGGTCGGCTTTCTTT. It encodes CSVEGHTGSAFF.

The table lists this clonotype with a few counts. The CDR3 sequence: CASSLHYRDNTEAFF. Written as DNA, the CDR3 is TGTGCCAGCAGCTTACATTACAGGGACAACACTGAAGCTTTCTTT. The J gene is TRBJ1-1, the V gene TRBV7-9, with a tentative D call TRBD1 (6 bases). The V end lost 2 bases, the J end lost 2 bases, and 12 bases lay between the germline ends. This CDR3 has 15 amino acids. The germline CDR1 and CDR2 sequences are SEHNR and FQNEAQ (reference sequence).

This rearrangement joins TRBV7-6 to TRBJ2-7; tentatively, D is TRBD1 (5 bases). Germline CDR1 reads SGHVS; CDR2 reads FNYEAQ. CDR3 length: 13 residues. The ends were cut back, 4 bases at V and 6 bases at J, with 13 bases in the middle. CDR3 DNA: TGTGCCAGCAGCTACCAGGGCCTAGGCGAGCAGTACTTC. Its translation: CASSYQGLGEQYF.

This chain connects TRBV29-1 to TRBJ1-3, with D unresolved. V lost 7 bases to trimming and J lost 0 bases, with 10 bases between them. This CDR3 is built from 13 residues. From germline, CDR1 is SQVTM and CDR2 ANQGSEA. CDR3 in DNA: TGCAGCGGGAAACTGAACTCTGGAAACACCATATATTTT. Encoded protein: CSGKLNSGNTIYF. Filled out from reference TRBV29-1 and TRBJ1-3, the complete variable domain reads SAVISQKPSRDICQRGTSLTIQCQVDSQVTMMFWYRQQPGQSLTLIATANQGSEATYESGFVIDKFPISRPNLTFSTLTVSNMSPEDSSIYLCSGKLNSGNTIYFGEGSWLTVV.

The chain employs TRBV20-1 and TRBJ2-5, with D possibly being TRBD2 (7 bases). V shed 5 bases and J shed 5 bases, with 18 bases lying between them. Germline V lookup: CDR1 DFQATT, CDR2 SNEGSKA (reference sequence). This CDR3 has 14 residues. The CDR3 DNA follows: TGCAGTGCTCCATGGTACGGGGGGCGGGAGACCCAGTACTTC. This translates into CSAPWYGGRETQYF.